This entry concerns a single T cell receptor beta chain. There is no known antigen for this receptor. No much larger clonotype is one base removed from it; base qualities were not supplied. The cohort was made up of under 800 healthy bone marrow donors. At the time of sampling, every cohort member was nominally healthy, though immune exposures that went unrecorded were likely present. The donor was CMV seronegative and belonged to the group of over 350 seronegative cohort members. Each donor provided a peripheral blood sample, and peripheral blood mononuclear cells were used for TCR beta sequencing. The Qiagen DNeasy Blood Extraction Kit was used to extract genomic DNA from the blood cell samples. The data originate from a study of cytomegalovirus exposure and HLA in healthy donors (dated by TCRdb to about 2017). Broadly, across the study: According to an earlier analysis of a few hundred of the donors, 150 million to 200 million T cells yielded some 110 million unique TCR beta sequences and 250 to 350 Gb of sequence data. An early release that covered fewer than 800 HLA-typed donors contained approximately 300 gigabases of sequencing data and some 87 million unique TCR sequences. The genetic ancestry cluster associated with self-reported Caucasian donors included around four fifths of the roughly 390 genotyped donors. The aim of the study was to test whether cataloging public T cell receptors could identify signatures of past pathogen exposure. The study used immunosequencing to profile the T cell repertoires of several hundred subjects and linked those repertoires to cytomegalovirus serostatus. A separate validation cohort of roughly 130 different subjects was used in addition to the 666-subject first cohort. To predict cytomegalovirus infection status, the study combined high-throughput TCR immunosequencing, statistical association of individual TCRs with disease status, and machine learning. A later analysis re-examined previously published TCR beta repertoires from more than 600 donors and added high-resolution HLA genotyping to investigate patterns of TCR occurrence. Rather than drawing on any new phenotypic data, the later analysis identified candidate immune exposures from TCR beta sequences and the way those sequences occurred across donors. In an earlier analysis of 587 of the donors, high-throughput TCR beta sequencing was used to judge whether each TCR beta V gene segment behaved as functional or pseudogenic. Donor age, sex, ethnicity and CMV serostatus were compiled alongside the repertoire data. In a later genetic analysis, genome-wide SNP genotypes for about three fifths of the roughly 670 donors were used, and that subset was treated as a discovery cohort. All discovery cohort repertoires had been generated using a single sequencing platform. Both class I and class II loci were covered by HLA typing, at four-digit resolution. Typing coverage differed by locus: A, B, C, DRB1 and DQB1 were typed in roughly 629-640 donors, DQA1 in roughly 500, DPA1 in nearly 610, and DPB1 in 472. Several DR-DQ haplotypes were treated as single units for association and clustering because of strong linkage in the cohort. Among about 410 genotyped donors of the cohort, an average of around 220,000 unique TCR beta nucleotide sequences was sequenced per donor, of which about 19% were non-productive. On the study overall, not on this receptor specifically: Because counts were too low, roughly 18 rarely observed V segments, including chromosome 9 orphons, were left out of the earlier analysis of some 600 of the donors. A later genetic analysis associated a missense DCLRE1C variant with V-gene and J-gene trimming of TCR beta chains, and an independent cohort replicated the association. At a false discovery rate of 0.05, a later analysis linked 16,951 TCR beta sequences to specific HLA alleles. While some public TCRs were present in many individuals, most TCR sequences turned up only very rarely across donors. A further reported finding was that TCR beta sequences accurately predicted the HLA-A and HLA-B alleles for most subjects in the first cohort. The authors suggested that the approach could potentially be generalized to other disease states and immunological phenotypes. An earlier analysis of several hundred of the donors showed that most TCR beta V segments appeared in productive rearrangements either about 87% or about 30% of the time, which broadly matched IMGT annotations. For the cohort, immune exposure information was limited to CMV serostatus. Three of the identified cytomegalovirus-associated TCR beta chains were confirmed in vitro to be specific for cytomegalovirus antigens. The cohort was sequenced for TCR beta chains only, and without alpha or paired-chain data the features that could be detected were limited. Assigning TCR associations to individual alleles was difficult when HLA alleles, especially DR and DQ, strongly co-occurred. A total of 164 TCR beta chains were listed by the study as associated with cytomegalovirus. In a later analysis, most CMV-associated TCR beta chains were found to appear HLA-restricted, with HLA associations seemingly driven largely by CMV exposure. Compared with the approximately 670-donor mean, donors in an Asian-associated ancestry cluster had fewer N-insertions in productive TCRs, according to a later genetic analysis. In a later analysis, HLA-associated TCR beta chains showed more clonal expansion and lower generation probabilities than non-associated chains that were equally common. A group of highly shared sequence variants was considered likely to be a technical artifact of the sequencing pipeline. The 87-base-pair reads could not distinguish some IMGT-functional V segments, including TRBV6-2 and TRBV6-3, so those segments were excluded. According to a later analysis, TCR association rates differed among HLA loci, with DRB1 alleles showing the most associated TCRs and HLA-C alleles showing the fewest. In a later analysis, several top co-occurrence clusters were reported to appear linked to parvovirus B19, influenza, CMV and Epstein-Barr virus. Correlated functional status among segregating V segments might be attributable to linkage disequilibrium, but an unknown experimental factor could not be ruled out. Because HLA typing was missing for some donors at each locus, association tests included only the typed subset. In both the original and validation cohorts, the classifier was reported to diagnose cytomegalovirus status with high specificity and sensitivity. Presence/absence analyses assumed roughly uniform sequencing depth across donors, an assumption that may not hold.

Reading the germline V gene gives CDR1 MNHEY and CDR2 SVGAGI. The CDR3 measures 15 amino acids from cysteine to phenylalanine. The retained sequence is limited to the CDR3, 45 bases, with the frame set at the first base. The trim is 6 bases for V and 9 bases for J, with a gap of 18 bases between the germline ends. Receptor libraries were prepared by the immunoSEQ multiplex PCR assay. The multiplex PCR relied on a mix of 60 forward primers for TCR Vbeta segments and 13 reverse primers for TCR Jbeta segments. The CDR3 region of rearranged TCR beta genes was amplified from genomic DNA by a multiplex PCR assay. Amplified TCR beta libraries were sequenced as 87-base-pair reads on the Illumina HiSeq System. The original methods were these. Across the 600 to 700 repertoires, a later analysis counted 80 million or so unique TCR beta chains, approximately 12 million of which were shared by at least two donors. Raw reads were error-corrected and collapsed into unique sequences by a nearest-neighbor algorithm in which closely related sequences were merged to remove PCR and sequencing errors. To assign V, D and J gene segments, CDR3 sequences were aligned to IMGT reference sequences. For a sequence to be retained, at least a six-nucleotide match to both a V gene segment and a J gene segment was required. Rearrangements were called productive when the CDR3 lacked stop codons and stayed in frame with V and J; all others were non-productive. CDR3 was defined according to IMGT convention as the region running from the second conserved V-encoded cysteine to the conserved J-encoded phenylalanine. The earlier analysis of 500 to 600 of the donors excluded sequences that lacked an unambiguous match to a single V gene segment. In an earlier analysis of several hundred of the donors, a V segment was called functional when productive rearrangements were above 56.7%, and segregating when the standard deviation between donors exceeded 5%. To diagnose cytomegalovirus status from the catalog of TCR beta chain sequences, a statistical classification framework was built. V and J gene assignment, in a later analysis, came from comparing TCR nucleotide sequences with IMGT/GENE-DB human TR gene sequences. The TCRdist pipeline was used in a later analysis to assign CDR3 sequences and most-parsimonious VDJ recombination scenarios. In a later analysis, every TCR beta chain was defined by the combination of its CDR3 amino acid sequence and its V-gene family, and reads without a unique V-gene family were dropped. As a way to deal with suspected cross-contamination and a sequencing artifact, a later analysis dropped 592 nucleotide sequences that were highly shared and had low generation probability. In a later analysis, a clonal expansion index for each public chain was calculated from normalized within-repertoire ranks of inferred template counts. Generation probabilities in a later analysis came from a VDJ recombination model fitted to out-of-frame rearrangements, and those results were checked against IGoR. In a later analysis, TCR-TCR, TCR-HLA and TCR-CMV co-occurrence was scored with hypergeometric tests, and a repertoire-size bias correction was applied to TCR pairs. A later analysis estimated false discovery rates by permuting HLA or CMV assignments 20 times. In a later analysis, co-occurring TCRs were grouped with DBSCAN, and TCRdist sequence similarity was added when clustering was performed within HLA-allele-positive subsets. Repertoires with fewer than 30,000 or more than 120,000 public chains were left out of co-occurrence clustering, as were a few repertoires with anomalous nucleotide sharing. The clones in this table, taken by TCRdb from immuneACCESS, are in-frame only. Not every clone is retained; where verified, under half of the shortfall comes from an unresolved V gene, and the cause of the rest is unknown. Clonal size and the V and J genes are those of that table, whereas D and trimming came from the DNA. This sample gives fewer than 350,000 clones in total; 70% to 90% of them show up just once. The ten top clones hold roughly 2% of the sample.

The chain employs TRBV6-5 and TRBJ1-6; no confident D gene assignment can be made. Sequenced sample: PBMCs. The clonotype comes from a woman under 30 in good health and CMV-seronegative. The bases read TGTGCCAGCAGCCCGCCAGGTATGGCCGGTTCACCCCTCCACTTT. Translated, it reads CASSPPGMAGSPLHF.